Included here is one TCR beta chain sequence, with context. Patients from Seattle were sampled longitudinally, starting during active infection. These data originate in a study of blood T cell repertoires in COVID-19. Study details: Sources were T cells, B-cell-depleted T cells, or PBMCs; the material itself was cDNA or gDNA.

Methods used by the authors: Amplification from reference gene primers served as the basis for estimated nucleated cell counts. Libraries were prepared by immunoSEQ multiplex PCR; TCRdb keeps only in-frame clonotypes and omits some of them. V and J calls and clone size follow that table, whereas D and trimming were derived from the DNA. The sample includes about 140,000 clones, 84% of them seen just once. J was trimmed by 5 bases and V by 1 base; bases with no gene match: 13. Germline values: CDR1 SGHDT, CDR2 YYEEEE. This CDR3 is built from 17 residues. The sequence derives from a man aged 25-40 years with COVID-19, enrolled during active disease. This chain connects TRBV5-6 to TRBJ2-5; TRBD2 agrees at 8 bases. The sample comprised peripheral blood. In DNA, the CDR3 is TGTGCCAGCAGCTTGCGGCGACTAGCGCAAGGGGGGGAGACCCAGTACTTC. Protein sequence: CASSLRRLAQGGETQYF.